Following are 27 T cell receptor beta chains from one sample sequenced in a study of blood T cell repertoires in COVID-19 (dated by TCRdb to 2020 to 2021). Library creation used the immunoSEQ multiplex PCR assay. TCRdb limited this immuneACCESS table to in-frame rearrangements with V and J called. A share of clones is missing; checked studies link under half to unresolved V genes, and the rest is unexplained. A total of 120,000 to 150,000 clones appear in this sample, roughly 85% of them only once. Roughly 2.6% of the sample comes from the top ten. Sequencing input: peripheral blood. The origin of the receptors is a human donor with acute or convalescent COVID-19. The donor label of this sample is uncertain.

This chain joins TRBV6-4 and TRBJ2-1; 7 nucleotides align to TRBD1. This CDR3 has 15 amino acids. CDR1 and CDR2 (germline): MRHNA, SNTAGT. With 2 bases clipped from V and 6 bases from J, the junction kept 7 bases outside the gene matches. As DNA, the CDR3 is TGTGCCAGCAGTGACAGGGGGCCCCTTGGCAATGAGCAGTTCTTC. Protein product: CASSDRGPLGNEQFF.

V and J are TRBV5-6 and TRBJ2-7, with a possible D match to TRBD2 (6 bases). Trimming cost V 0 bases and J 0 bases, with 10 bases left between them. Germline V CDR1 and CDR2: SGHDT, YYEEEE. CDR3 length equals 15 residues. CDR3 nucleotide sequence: TGTGCCAGCAGCTTGGTCCCCGGGAGCTCCTACGAGCAGTACGTC. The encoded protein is CASSLVPGSSYEQYV.

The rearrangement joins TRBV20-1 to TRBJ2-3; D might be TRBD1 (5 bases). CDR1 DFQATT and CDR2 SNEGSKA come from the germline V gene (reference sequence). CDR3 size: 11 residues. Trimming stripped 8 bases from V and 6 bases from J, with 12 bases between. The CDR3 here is CSNGRVDTQYF. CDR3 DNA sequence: TGCAGTAACGGCAGGGTGGATACGCAGTATTTT.

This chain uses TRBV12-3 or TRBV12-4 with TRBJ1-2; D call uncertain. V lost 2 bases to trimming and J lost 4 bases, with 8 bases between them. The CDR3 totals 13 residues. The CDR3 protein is CASSLLPVYGYTF. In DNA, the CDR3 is TGTGCCAGCAGTTTACTTCCGGTCTATGGCTACACCTTC.

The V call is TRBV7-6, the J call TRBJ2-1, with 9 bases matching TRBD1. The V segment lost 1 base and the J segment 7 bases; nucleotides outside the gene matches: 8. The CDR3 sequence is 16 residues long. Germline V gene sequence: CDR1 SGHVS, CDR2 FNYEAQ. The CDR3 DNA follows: TGTGCCAGCAGCTTAGGCCCGGGACAGGGAGTAAATGAGCAGTTCTTC. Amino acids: CASSLGPGQGVNEQFF. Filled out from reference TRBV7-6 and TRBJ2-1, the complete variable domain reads GAGVSQSPRYKVTKRGQDVALRCDPISGHVSLYWYRQALGQGPEFLTYFNYEAQQDKSGLPNDRFSAERPEGSISTLTIQRTEQRDSAMYRCASSLGPGQGVNEQFFGPGTRLTVL.

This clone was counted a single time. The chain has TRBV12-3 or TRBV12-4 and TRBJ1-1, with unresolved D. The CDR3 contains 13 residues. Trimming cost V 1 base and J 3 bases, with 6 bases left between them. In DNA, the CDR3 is TGTGCCAGCAGTTTAGGGTTAGACACTGAAGCTTTCTTT. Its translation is CASSLGLDTEAFF.

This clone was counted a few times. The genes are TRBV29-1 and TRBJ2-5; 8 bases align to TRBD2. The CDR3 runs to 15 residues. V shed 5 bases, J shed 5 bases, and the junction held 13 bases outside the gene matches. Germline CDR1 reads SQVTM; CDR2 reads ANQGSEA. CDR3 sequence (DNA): TGCAGCGTTCAGGCTAGCGGGTCCCTGTGGGAGACCCAGTACTTC. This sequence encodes CSVQASGSLWETQYF.

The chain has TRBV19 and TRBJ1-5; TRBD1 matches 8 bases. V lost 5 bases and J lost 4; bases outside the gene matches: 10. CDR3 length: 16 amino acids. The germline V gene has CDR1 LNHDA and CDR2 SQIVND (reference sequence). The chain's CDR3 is CASSVHRDRSNQPQHF. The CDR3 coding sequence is TGTGCCAGTAGTGTTCACCGGGACAGGAGTAATCAGCCCCAGCATTTT. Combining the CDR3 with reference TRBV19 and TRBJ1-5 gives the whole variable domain DGGITQSPKYLFRKEGQNVTLSCEQNLNHDAMYWYRQDPGQGLRLIYYSQIVNDFQKGDIAEGYSVSREKKESFPLTVTSAQKNPTAFYLCASSVHRDRSNQPQHFGDGTRLSIL.

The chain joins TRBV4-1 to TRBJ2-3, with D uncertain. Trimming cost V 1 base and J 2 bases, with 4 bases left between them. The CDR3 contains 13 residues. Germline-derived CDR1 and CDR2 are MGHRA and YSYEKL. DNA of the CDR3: TGCGCCAGCAGCCAAGTATTCACAGATACGCAGTATTTT. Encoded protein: CASSQVFTDTQYF.

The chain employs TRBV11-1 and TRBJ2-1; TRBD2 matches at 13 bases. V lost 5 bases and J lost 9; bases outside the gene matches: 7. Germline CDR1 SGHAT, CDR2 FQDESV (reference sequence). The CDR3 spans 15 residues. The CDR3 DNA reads TGTGCCAGCAGCCCGACTAGCGGGAGGCTCGTTGAGCAGTTCTTC. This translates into CASSPTSGRLVEQFF.

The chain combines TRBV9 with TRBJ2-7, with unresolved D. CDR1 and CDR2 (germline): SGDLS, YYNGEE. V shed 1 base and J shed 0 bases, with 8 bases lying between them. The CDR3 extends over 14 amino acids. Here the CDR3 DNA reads TGTGCCAGCAGCGTACTAGAGAGCTCCTACGAGCAGTACTTC. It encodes CASSVLESSYEQYF.

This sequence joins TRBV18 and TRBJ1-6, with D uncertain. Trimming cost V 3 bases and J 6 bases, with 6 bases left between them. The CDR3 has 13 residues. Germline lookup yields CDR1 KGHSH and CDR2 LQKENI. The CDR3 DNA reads TGTGCCAGCTCACCGGAGTTTAATTCACCCCTCCACTTT. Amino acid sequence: CASSPEFNSPLHF.

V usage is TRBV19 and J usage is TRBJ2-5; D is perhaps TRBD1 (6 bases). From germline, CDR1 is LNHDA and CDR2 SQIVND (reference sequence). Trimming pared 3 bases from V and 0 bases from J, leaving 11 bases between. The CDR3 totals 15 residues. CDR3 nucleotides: TGTGCCAGTAGTATTTTTACAGGGTACCAAGAGACCCAGTACTTC. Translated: CASSIFTGYQETQYF. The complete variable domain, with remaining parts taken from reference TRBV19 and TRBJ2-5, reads DGGITQSPKYLFRKEGQNVTLSCEQNLNHDAMYWYRQDPGQGLRLIYYSQIVNDFQKGDIAEGYSVSREKKESFPLTVTSAQKNPTAFYLCASSIFTGYQETQYFGPGTRLLVL.

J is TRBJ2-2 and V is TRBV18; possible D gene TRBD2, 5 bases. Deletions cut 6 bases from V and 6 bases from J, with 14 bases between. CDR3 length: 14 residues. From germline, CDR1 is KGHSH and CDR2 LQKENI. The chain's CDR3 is CASSPRGDAGELFF. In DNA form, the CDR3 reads TGTGCCAGCTCGCCCCGGGGTGACGCCGGGGAGCTGTTTTTT.

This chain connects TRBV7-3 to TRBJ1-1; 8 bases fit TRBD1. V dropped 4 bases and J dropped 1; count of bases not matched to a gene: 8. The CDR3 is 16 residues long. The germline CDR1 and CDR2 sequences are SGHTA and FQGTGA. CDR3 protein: CASSWTGTGSNTEAFF. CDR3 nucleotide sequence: TGTGCCAGCAGCTGGACAGGGACCGGGTCGAACACTGAAGCTTTCTTT.

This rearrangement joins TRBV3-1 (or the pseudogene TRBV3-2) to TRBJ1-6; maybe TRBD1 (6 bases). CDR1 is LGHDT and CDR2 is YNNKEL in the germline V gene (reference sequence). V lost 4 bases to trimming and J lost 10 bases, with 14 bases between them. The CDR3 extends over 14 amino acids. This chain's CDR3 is CASSLRRGRSPLHF. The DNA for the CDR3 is TGTGCCAGCAGCCTACGCAGGGGCCGGTCACCCCTCCACTTT.

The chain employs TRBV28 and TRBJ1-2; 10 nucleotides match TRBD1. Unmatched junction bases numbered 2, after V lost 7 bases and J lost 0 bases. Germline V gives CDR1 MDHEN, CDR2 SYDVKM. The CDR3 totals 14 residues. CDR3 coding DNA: TGTGCCAGCAAGGGACAGGGGACTAACTATGGCTACACCTTC. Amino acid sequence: CASKGQGTNYGYTF.

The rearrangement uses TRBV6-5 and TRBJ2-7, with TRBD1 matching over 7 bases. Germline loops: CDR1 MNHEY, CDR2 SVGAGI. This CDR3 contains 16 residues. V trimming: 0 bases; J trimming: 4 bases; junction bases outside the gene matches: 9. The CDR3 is CASSYSSGDRFYEQYF. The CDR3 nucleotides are TGTGCCAGCAGTTACTCGAGTGGGGACAGATTTTACGAGCAGTACTTC.

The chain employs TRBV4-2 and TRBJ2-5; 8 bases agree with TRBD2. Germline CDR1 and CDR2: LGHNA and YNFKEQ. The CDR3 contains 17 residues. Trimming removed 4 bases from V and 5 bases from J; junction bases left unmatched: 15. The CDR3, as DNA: TGTGCCAGCAGCCCCCGAAGGTCGAGCGGGGGTCAGGAGACCCAGTACTTC. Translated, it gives CASSPRRSSGGQETQYF.

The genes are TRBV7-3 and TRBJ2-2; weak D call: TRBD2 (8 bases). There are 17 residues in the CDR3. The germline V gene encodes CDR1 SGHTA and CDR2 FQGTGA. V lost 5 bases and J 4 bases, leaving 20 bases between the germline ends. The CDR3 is CASSRQGASGPTGELFF. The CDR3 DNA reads TGTGCCAGCAGCAGACAGGGAGCTAGCGGGCCCACCGGGGAGCTGTTTTTT. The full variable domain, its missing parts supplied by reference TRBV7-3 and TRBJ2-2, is GAGVSQTPSNKVTEKGKYVELRCDPISGHTALYWYRQSLGQGPEFLIYFQGTGAADDSGLPNDRFFAVRPEGSVSTLKIQRTERGDSAVYLCASSRQGASGPTGELFFGEGSRLTVL.

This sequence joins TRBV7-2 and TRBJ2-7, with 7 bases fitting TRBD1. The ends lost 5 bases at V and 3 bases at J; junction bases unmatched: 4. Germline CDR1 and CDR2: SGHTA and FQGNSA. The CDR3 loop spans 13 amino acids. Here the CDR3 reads CASSAAGGYEQYV. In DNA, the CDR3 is TGTGCCAGCAGCGCTGCAGGGGGCTACGAGCAGTACGTC.

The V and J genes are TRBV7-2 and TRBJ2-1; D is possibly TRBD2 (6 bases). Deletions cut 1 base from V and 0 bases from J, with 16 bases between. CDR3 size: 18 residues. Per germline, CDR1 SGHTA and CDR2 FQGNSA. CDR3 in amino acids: CASSLEGYSGHSYNEQFF. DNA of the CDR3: TGTGCCAGCAGCTTAGAGGGCTATAGCGGACACTCCTACAATGAGCAGTTCTTC.

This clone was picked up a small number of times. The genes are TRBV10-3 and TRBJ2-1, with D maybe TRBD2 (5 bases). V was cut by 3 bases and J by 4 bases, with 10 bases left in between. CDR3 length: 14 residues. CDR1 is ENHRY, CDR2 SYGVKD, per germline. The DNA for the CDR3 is TGTGCCATCAGTGAAAGAGGGCCGTACAATGAGCAGTTCTTC. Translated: CAISERGPYNEQFF.

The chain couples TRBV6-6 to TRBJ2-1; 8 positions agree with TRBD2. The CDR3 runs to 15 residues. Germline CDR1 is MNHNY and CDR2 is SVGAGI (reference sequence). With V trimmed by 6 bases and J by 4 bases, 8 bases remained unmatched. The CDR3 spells CASRITSGPYNEQFF. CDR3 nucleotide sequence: TGTGCCAGCAGGATAACTAGCGGACCATACAATGAGCAGTTCTTC.

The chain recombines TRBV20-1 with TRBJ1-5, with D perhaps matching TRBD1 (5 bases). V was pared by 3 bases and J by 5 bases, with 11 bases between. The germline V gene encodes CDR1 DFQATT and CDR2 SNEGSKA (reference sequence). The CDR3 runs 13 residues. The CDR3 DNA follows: TGCAGTGCTAGTGGGGGGGTACATCAGCCCCAGCATTTT. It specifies CSASGGVHQPQHF.

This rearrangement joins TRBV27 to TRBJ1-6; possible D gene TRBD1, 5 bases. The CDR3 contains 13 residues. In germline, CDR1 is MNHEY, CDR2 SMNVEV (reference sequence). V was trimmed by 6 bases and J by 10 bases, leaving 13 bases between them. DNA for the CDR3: TGTGCCAGCAGACAGGCGCGCCAGTCACCCCTCCACTTT. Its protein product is CASRQARQSPLHF.

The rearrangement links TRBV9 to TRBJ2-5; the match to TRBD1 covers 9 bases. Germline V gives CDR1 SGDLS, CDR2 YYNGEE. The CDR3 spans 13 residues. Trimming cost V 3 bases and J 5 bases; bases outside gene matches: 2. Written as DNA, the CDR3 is TGTGCCAGCAGCGGGGACAGGGCTGAGACCCAGTACTTC. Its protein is CASSGDRAETQYF.